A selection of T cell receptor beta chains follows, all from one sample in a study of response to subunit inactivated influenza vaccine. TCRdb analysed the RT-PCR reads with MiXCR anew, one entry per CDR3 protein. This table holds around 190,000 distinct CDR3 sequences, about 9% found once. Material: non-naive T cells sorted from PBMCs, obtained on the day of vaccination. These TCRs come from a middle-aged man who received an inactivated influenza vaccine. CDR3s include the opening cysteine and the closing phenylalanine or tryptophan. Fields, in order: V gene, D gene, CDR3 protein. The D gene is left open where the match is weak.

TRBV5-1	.	CASSLALDGTEAFF
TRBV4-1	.	CASSQRSLGTDTQYF
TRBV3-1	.	CASSQGASPTDTQYF
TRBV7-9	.	CASSSRDGNQPQHF
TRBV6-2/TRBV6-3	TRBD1	CASRTGGIHNEQFF
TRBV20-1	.	CSAREPGNNSPLHF
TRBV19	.	CASTRDSWSSYEQYF
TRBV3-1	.	CASSRNERSGGELFF
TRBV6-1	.	CASRDYADTQYF
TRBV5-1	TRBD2	CASSETGGYNEQFF
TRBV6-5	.	CASSYLTGDSGANVLTF
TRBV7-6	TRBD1	CASSLFQGAAQETQYF
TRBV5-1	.	CASSLGAGSYEQYF
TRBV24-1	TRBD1	CATNGQEKAHSPLHF
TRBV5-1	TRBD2	CASSLATSGSINEQFF
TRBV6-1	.	CASSGLLNTEAFF
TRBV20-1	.	CSAPNSGPEAFF
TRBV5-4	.	CASSLFLDTQYF
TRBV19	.	CASSITGTSTDTQYF
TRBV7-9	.	CASRKGGFNTEAFF
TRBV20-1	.	CSARDGRTGGAFF
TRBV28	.	CASSSTYRYEQYF
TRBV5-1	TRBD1	CASSLERTGANTGELFF
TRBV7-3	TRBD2	CASSLGLAGDQETQYF
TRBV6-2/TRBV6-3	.	CASSYTPSAEKLFF
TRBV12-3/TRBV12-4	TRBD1	CASSRTGTGFEKLFF
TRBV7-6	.	CASSLAQGAEQFF
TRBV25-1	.	CASSDGGARAYEQYF
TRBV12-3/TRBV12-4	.	CASSPALNEQFF
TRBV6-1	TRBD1	CASSEGNRGLAPTF
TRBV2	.	CASSGDEKLFF
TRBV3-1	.	CASSALSGNTIYF
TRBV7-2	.	CASSRRVSGNTDTQYF
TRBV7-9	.	CASSLGVSDTDTQYF
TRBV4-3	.	CASSQQLVSYEQYF
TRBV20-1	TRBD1	CTAARDSGSPLHF
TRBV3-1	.	CASSRRQRGETQYF
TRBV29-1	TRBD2	CSVEETTSGNEQYF
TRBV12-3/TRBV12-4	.	CASSGQTRKAFF
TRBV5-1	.	CASTPLTGGGAYNEQFF
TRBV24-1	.	CATSDSLTTDTQYF
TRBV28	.	CASSFITFAKSTEAFF
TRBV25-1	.	CASSVEDGAYEQYF
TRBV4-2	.	CASSQATGGNQPQHF
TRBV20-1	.	CSAGDSEYEQYF
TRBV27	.	CASGGPSSRNYGYTF